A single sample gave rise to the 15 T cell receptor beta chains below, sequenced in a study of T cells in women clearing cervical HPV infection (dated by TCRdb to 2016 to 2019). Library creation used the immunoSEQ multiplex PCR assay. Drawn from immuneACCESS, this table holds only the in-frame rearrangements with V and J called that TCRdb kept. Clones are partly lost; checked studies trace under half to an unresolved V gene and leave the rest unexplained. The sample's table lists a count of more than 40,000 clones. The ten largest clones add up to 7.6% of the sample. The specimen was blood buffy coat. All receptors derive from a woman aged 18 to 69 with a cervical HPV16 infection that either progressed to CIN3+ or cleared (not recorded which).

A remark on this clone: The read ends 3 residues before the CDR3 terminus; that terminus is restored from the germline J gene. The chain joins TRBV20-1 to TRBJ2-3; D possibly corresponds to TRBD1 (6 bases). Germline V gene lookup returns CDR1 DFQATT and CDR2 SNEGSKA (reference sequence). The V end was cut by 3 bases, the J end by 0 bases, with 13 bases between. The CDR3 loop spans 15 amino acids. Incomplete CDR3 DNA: TGCAGTGCTAGGCCGACAGGCACTAGCACAGATACG. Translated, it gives CSARPTGTSTDT. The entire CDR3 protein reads CSARPTGTSTDTQYF.

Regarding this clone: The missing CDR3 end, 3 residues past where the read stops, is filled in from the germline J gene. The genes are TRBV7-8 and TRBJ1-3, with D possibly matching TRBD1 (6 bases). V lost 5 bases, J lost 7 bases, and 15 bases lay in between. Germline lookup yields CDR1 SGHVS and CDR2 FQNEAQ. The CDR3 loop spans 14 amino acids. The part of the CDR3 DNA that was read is TGTGCCAGCAGCCCGCGGACAGAGCGGAACACC. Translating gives CASSPRTERNT. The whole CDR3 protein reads CASSPRTERNTIYF.

The chain's CDR3 is CASSPRAGGEETQYF. Partial CDR3 DNA: TGTGCCAGCTCACCGCGGGCAGGGGGCGAAGAGACC. The chain recombines TRBV18 with TRBJ2-5; 8 bases align to TRBD1. The CDR3 end falls 3 residues outside the read, so it is completed with the germline J gene. Germline V lookup: CDR1 KGHSH, CDR2 LQKENI. The CDR3 totals 15 residues. V was pared by 3 bases and J by 3 bases, with 6 bases of the junction left unmatched.

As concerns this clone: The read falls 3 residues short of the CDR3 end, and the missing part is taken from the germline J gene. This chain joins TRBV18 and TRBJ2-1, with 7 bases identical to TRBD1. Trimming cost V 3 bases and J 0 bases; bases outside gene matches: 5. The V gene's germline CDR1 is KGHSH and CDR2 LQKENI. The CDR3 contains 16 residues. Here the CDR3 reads CASSPSQGDSYNEQFF. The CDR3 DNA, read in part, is TGTGCCAGCTCACCTTCCCAGGGGGACTCCTACAATGAG.

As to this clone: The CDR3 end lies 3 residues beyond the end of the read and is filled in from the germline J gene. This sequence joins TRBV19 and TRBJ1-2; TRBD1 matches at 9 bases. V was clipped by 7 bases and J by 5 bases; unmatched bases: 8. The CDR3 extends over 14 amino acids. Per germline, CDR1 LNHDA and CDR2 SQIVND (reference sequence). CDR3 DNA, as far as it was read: TGTGCCAGTACTCAAGGGACAGGGTGGTATGGC. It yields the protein CASTQGTGWYG. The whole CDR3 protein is CASTQGTGWYGYTF.

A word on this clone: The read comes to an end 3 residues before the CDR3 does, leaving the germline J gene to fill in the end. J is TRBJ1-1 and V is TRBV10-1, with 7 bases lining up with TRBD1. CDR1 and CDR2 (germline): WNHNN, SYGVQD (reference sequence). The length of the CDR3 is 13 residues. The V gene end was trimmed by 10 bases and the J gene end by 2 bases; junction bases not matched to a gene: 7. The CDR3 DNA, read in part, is TGCGCCACGCAGGGACAGTTAAACACTGAA. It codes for CATQGQLNTE. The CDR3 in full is CATQGQLNTEAFF.

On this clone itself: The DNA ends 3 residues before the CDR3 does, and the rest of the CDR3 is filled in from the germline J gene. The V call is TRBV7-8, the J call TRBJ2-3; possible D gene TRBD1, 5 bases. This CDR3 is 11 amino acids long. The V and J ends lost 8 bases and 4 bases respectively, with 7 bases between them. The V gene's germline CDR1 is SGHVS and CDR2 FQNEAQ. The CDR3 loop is CASQGADTQYF. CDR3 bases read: TGTGCCAGCCAAGGGGCAGATACG.

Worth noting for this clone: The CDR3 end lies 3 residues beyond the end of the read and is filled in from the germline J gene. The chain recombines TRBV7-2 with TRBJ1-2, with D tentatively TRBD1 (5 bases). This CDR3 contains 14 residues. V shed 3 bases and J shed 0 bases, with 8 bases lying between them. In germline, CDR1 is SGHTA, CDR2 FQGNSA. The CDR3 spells CASSFGGSNYGYTF. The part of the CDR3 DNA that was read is TGTGCCAGCAGCTTCGGGGGTTCTAACTATGGC.

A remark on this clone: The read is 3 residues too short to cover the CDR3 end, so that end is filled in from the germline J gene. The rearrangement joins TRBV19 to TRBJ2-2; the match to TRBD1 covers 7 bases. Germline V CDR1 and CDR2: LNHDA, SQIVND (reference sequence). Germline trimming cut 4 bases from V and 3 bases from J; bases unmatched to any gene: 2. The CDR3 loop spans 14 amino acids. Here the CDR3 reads CASSRDSYTGELFF. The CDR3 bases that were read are TGTGCCAGTAGTAGGGACAGTTACACCGGGGAG.

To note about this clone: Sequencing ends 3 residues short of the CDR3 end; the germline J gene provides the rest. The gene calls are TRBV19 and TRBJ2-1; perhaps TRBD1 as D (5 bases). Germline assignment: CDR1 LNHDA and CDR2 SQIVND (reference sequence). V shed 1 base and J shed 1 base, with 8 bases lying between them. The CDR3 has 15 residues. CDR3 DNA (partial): TGTGCCAGTAGTATAGTACAGGTTTCCTACAATGAG. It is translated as CASSIVQVSYNE. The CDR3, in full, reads CASSIVQVSYNEQFF.

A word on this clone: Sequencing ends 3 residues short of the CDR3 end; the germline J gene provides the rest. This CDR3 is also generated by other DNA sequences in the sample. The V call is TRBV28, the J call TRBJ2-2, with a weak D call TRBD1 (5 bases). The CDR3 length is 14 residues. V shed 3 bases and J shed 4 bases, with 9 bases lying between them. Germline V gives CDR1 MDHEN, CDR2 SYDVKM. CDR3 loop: CASSLDQGTGELFF. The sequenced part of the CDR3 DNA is TGTGCCAGCAGTTTGGACCAGGGCACCGGGGAG.

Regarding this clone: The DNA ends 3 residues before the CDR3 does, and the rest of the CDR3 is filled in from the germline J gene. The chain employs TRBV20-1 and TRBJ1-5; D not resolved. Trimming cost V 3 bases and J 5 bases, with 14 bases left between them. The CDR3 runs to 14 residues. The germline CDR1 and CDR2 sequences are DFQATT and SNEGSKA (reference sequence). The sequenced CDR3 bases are TGCAGTGCTAGCAATCCCACTTACTATCAGCCC. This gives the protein CSASNPTYYQP. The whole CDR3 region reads CSASNPTYYQPQHF.

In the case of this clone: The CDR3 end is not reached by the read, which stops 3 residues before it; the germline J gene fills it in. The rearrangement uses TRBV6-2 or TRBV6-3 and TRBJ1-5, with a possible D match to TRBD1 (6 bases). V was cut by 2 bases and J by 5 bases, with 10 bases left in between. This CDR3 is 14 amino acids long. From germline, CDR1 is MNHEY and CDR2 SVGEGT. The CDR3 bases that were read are TGTGCCAGCAGTTACGACAGGAATTATCAGCCC. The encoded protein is CASSYDRNYQP. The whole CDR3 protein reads CASSYDRNYQPQHF.

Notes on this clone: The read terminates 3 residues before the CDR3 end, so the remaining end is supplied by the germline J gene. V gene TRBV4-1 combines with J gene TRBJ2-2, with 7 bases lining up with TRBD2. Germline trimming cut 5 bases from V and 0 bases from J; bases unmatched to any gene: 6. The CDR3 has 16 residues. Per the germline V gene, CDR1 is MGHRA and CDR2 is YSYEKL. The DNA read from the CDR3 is TGCGCCAGCAGCGGCGGGGGTTTCGCGAACACCGGGGAG. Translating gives CASSGGGFANTGE. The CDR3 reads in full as CASSGGGFANTGELFF.

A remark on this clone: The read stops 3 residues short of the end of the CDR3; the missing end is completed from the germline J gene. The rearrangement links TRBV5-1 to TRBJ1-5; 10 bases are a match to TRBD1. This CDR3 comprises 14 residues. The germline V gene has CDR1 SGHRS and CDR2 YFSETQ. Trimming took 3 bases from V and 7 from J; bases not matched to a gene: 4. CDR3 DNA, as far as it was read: TGCGCCAGCAGCTGGACAGGGGGAGTCCAGCCC. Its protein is CASSWTGGVQP. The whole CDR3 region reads CASSWTGGVQPQHF.